What follows describes a single T cell receptor (beta chain). This clonotype occurred a few times. Which antigen it targets is not known. Base quality data are lacking; no much larger clone is found one base away. The time point label of this sample denotes: sample taken at primary tumor resection. Samples were obtained from about 75 patients with early-stage, untreated non-small cell lung cancer from the lung TRACERx cohort. For TCR sequencing, whole RNA was extracted from tumor and nontumor lung tissue, or from cryopreserved PBMC samples, and no cell sorting was done. Only patients for whom sufficient RNA was available from at least two tumor regions were selected for TCR sequencing. These data are taken from a study of spatial heterogeneity in lung cancer (dated 2019 in TCRdb). For the wider study: Beta-chain transcripts were consistently detected in greater numbers than alpha-chain transcripts, which likely reflects a higher abundance of beta-chain transcripts. In the raw uncorrected reads, each unique combination of TCR and UMI appeared more than ten times on average. In non-small cell lung cancer, the study quantitatively compared TCR alpha and beta repertoires across several tumor regions, matched nontumor lung, and blood. The study linked features of the TCR repertoire to counts of nonsynonymous mutations, which were determined by whole-exome sequencing of tumor tissue. Both alpha and beta chains were TCR-sequenced in about 240 tumor regions, about 64 matched nontumor lung samples and approximately 50 PBMC samples obtained at surgery. Results and caveats for the whole study, not just this receptor: Confirming at a functional level the hypothesis that regional TCRs recognize regional mutations was considered to require additional single-cell paired TCR alpha and beta sequencing. Ubiquitous expanded tumor TCRs showed up in blood more often at tumor resection than at routine follow-up.

Library prep was done by 5' RACE. The sequencer listed for this sample is NextSeq 500. The TCR library protocol attached a unique molecular identifier to each TCR cDNA molecule to allow correction of PCR and sequencing errors. As for the authors' bioinformatics: Decombinator tools were used for TCR identification, UMI-based error correction and CDR3 extraction. Expanded TCRs were defined as those above a frequency of 2 per 1,000, corresponding to the top 1% of the tumor frequency distribution. Each repertoire was subsampled 100 times to 5,000 TCRs, after which Renyi diversity was computed with the R vegan package. CDR3 similarity networks were built from amino acid triplet string-kernel similarity, with CDR3s being connected when pairwise similarity was above 0.82. The raw public data were reprocessed by TCRdb itself: fastp quality trimming at Q25, MiXCR clonotype calling, in-frame beta chains only. Every CDR3 protein is listed once, alongside the most common genes and DNA of its rows. TCRdb's processing, not the study's, gives the V and J calls here. This sample comprises 35,000 to 40,000 distinct CDR3 sequences, under 8% of them detected only once. The ten most abundant clones make up 29% of the sample.

The CDR1 and CDR2 encoded by the germline V gene are SGHDN and FVKESK. From cysteine to phenylalanine, the CDR3 is 17 amino acids long. The sequence is cut down to CDR3 DNA, 51 bases in frame from base 1. V is reduced by 1 base and J by 4 bases, leaving a spacing of 19 bases between them. This receptor was identified in a female donor with early-stage non-small cell lung cancer. The specimen was PBMCs, collected at surgery. Recombination linked TRBV14 to TRBJ1-2; the D segment cannot be called with confidence. The base sequence is TGTGCCAGCAGCCAAGGTCCGGAGGGATGGGATGTCTATGGCTACACCTTC. This gives the protein CASSQGPEGWDVYGYTF.